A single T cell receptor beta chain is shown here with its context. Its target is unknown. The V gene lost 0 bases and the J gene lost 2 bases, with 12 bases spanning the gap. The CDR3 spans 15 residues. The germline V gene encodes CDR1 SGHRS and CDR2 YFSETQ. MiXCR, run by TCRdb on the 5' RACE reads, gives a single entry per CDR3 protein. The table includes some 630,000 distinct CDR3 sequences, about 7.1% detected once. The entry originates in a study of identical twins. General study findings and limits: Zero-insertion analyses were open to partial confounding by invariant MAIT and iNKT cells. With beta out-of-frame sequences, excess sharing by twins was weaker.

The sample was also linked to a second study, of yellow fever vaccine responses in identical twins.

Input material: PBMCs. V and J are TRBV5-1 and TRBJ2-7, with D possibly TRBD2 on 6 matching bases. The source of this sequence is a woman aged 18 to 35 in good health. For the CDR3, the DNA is TGCGCCAGCAGCTTGGTCGGACTACCTACCTACGAGCAGTACTTC. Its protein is CASSLVGLPTYEQYF.